Each of the 5 T cell receptor beta chains below was sequenced from the same sample in a study of CD8+CD57+ T cells in acquired aplastic anemia. Researchers used genomic DNA as the template to profile TCR beta VDJ and CDR3. TCRdb independently ran MiXCR on the reads; one entry per CDR3 protein. The sample contains more than 150,000 distinct CDR3 sequences, around 50% of which appear only once. Sequenced patients had shown CD8+CD57+ cell expansion by flow cytometry. The sequencing input was sorted CD4+, CD8+, or CD8+CD57+ T cells (not recorded which) from PBMCs. The receptors originated from a human donor with aplastic anemia.

The chain couples TRBV24-1 to TRBJ1-6; TRBD1 matches 8 bases. Germline V lookup: CDR1 KGHDR, CDR2 SFDVKD. The CDR3 contains 16 residues. The trim removed 0 bases at V and 7 bases at J, leaving 4 bases unmatched. CDR3 coding DNA: TGTGCCACCAGTGATTTGTTACAGGGGGAAAATTCACCCCTCCACTTT. It encodes CATSDLLQGENSPLHF.

About this clonotype: With a much larger clone just one base away, this may be a read error. V gene TRBV7-6 combines with J gene TRBJ1-4, with D possibly TRBD1 on 5 matching bases. The CDR3 totals 18 residues. The V end was cut by 5 bases, the J end by 7 bases, with 26 bases between. Looked up from germline, CDR1 is SGHVS and CDR2 is FNYEAQ. CDR3 bases: TGTGCCAGCAGCCACTCACCGACCCCGGCGGGGCTAGGTGAAAAACTGTTTTTT. It specifies CASSHSPTPAGLGEKLFF. Full variable domain (rest looked up from reference TRBV7-6 and TRBJ1-4): GAGVSQSPRYKVTKRGQDVALRCDPISGHVSLYWYRQALGQGPEFLTYFNYEAQQDKSGLPNDRFSAERPEGSISTLTIQRTEQRDSAMYRCASSHSPTPAGLGEKLFFGSGTQLSVL.

The CDR3 spells CASSRQGANYEQYF. In nucleotides, the CDR3 is TGTGCCAGCAGCCGACAGGGGGCTAACTACGAGCAGTACTTC. V is TRBV7-9 and J is TRBJ2-7; 10 bases match TRBD1. The CDR3 totals 14 residues. The germline gives CDR1 SEHNR, CDR2 FQNEAQ (reference sequence). The ends lost 5 bases at V and 3 bases at J; junction bases unmatched: 4.

This chain links TRBV11-3 with TRBJ2-3, with 10 bases aligning to TRBD2. Losses at the gene ends were 5 bases for V and 4 bases for J; bases not matched to a gene: 3. The CDR3 totals 14 residues. Germline CDR1 reads SGHNT; CDR2 reads YENEEA. CDR3 nucleotide sequence: TGTGCCAGCAGCCGGAGCGGGGGGGCAGATACGCAGTATTTT. Translating it yields CASSRSGGADTQYF.

This clonotype was seen ten or more times. The chain couples TRBV18 to TRBJ1-5; a possible D gene is TRBD1 (5 bases). The CDR3 is 13 amino acids. With 3 bases removed from V and 4 bases from J, the gap between germline ends came to 7 bases. CDR1 is KGHSH and CDR2 is LQKENI in the germline V gene. The CDR3: CASSPGVNQPQHF. CDR3 bases: TGTGCCAGCTCACCGGGGGTTAATCAGCCCCAGCATTTT. Based on the CDR3 plus reference TRBV18 and TRBJ1-5, the full variable domain is NAGVMQNPRHLVRRRGQEARLRCSPMKGHSHVYWYRQLPEEGLKFMVYLQKENIIDESGMPKERFSAEFPKEGPSILRIQQVVRGDSAAYFCASSPGVNQPQHFGDGTRLSIL.